The 20 T cell receptor beta chains below all came from one sample that was sequenced in a study of blood T cell repertoires in COVID-19. TCRdb's copy holds only in-frame clones and misses some; the assay was immunoSEQ multiplex PCR. The sample carries about 66,000 clones, approximately 90% recorded once. Sample: peripheral blood. These receptors were collected from a human donor in a cohort sampled during active COVID-19.

This chain joins TRBV10-3 and TRBJ1-1; 7 bases line up with TRBD1. Losses at the gene ends were 4 bases for V and 4 bases for J; bases not matched to a gene: 6. The germline V gene has CDR1 ENHRY and CDR2 SYGVKD. CDR3 size: 14 residues. The CDR3 loop reads CAISVNPGGTEAFF. The DNA of the CDR3 is TGTGCCATCAGTGTAAACCCAGGGGGCACTGAAGCTTTCTTT.

This clone has just one count. The chain uses TRBV30 and TRBJ1-1; D gene uncertain. Germline loops: CDR1 GTSNPN, CDR2 SVGIG (reference sequence). The CDR3 contains 14 residues. V dropped 1 base and J dropped 0 bases, with 9 bases sitting between them. This CDR3 reads CAWSGGRLNTEAFF. The DNA for the CDR3 is TGTGCCTGGAGTGGTGGGAGATTGAACACTGAAGCTTTCTTT.

V and J are TRBV5-1 and TRBJ2-4; D is undetermined. Germline CDR1 reads SGHRS; CDR2 reads YFSETQ. The CDR3 loop spans 16 amino acids. V lost 0 bases to trimming and J lost 0 bases, with 10 bases between them. The DNA of the CDR3 is TGCGCCAGCAGCTTGGGGGCAGATGGAGCCAAAAACATTCAGTACTTC. This translates into CASSLGADGAKNIQYF.

The chain recombines TRBV30 with TRBJ1-2, with 7 bases fitting TRBD1. CDR1 and CDR2 from the germline V gene are GTSNPN and SVGIG (reference sequence). This CDR3 region has 16 residues. V gave up 4 bases and J gave up 4 bases; unmatched junction bases: 15. The CDR3 sequence is CAWKYTPGQIVYGYTF. The DNA for the CDR3 is TGTGCCTGGAAATACACACCGGGACAGATTGTCTATGGCTACACCTTC.

The chain combines TRBV3-1 (or the pseudogene TRBV3-2) with TRBJ2-7, with D possibly being TRBD1 (5 bases). The V gene lost 2 bases and the J gene lost 6 bases, with 23 bases spanning the gap. CDR1 is LGHDT and CDR2 is YNNKEL in the germline V gene (reference sequence). The length of the CDR3 is 17 residues. CDR3 nucleotides: TGTGCCAGCAGCCAATTTCCTCCCGGACAATCCTCCGGCGAGCAGTACTTC. It translates to CASSQFPPGQSSGEQYF.

This clone occurred a few times. This chain uses TRBV2 with TRBJ2-3, with 8 bases lining up with TRBD1. CDR1 and CDR2 from the germline V gene are SNHLY and FYNNEI. This CDR3 comprises 16 residues. After removal of 4 bases from V and 2 bases from J, the junction contained 8 bases not matched to a gene. This CDR3 reads CASSAQTGAYTDTQYF. CDR3 nucleotide sequence: TGTGCCAGCAGTGCACAGACAGGGGCTTACACAGATACGCAGTATTTT.

The chain employs TRBV7-2 and TRBJ2-5; D remains unclear. V lost 5 bases and J 1 base, leaving 5 bases between the germline ends. The CDR3 consists of 12 residues. The germline V gene encodes CDR1 SGHTA and CDR2 FQGNSA. The CDR3 sequence: CASSRSQETQYF. The CDR3 DNA reads as TGTGCCAGCAGCCGGAGCCAAGAGACCCAGTACTTC.

This chain uses TRBV6-1 with TRBJ2-1; maybe TRBD2 (5 bases). V was pared by 2 bases and J by 7 bases, with 15 bases between. The germline V gene encodes CDR1 MNHNS and CDR2 SASEGT. The CDR3 runs 15 residues. The CDR3 region has the DNA TGTGCCAGCAGTGAAACTAGGTATCAGAGGAATGAGCAGTTCTTC. Protein: CASSETRYQRNEQFF.

This chain uses TRBV19 with TRBJ2-2, with 7 bases aligning to TRBD2. J lost 4 bases, V lost 7 bases, and 6 bases had no gene match. Germline loops: CDR1 LNHDA, CDR2 SQIVND (reference sequence). CDR3 size: 14 residues. CDR3: CASKGGEGTGELFF. In nucleotides, the CDR3 is TGTGCCAGTAAGGGTGGGGAGGGCACCGGGGAGCTGTTTTTT. Drawing the rest from reference TRBV19 and TRBJ2-2, the complete variable domain is DGGITQSPKYLFRKEGQNVTLSCEQNLNHDAMYWYRQDPGQGLRLIYYSQIVNDFQKGDIAEGYSVSREKKESFPLTVTSAQKNPTAFYLCASKGGEGTGELFFGEGSRLTVL.

This clone was seen a few times. The chain joins TRBV30 to TRBJ2-1, with TRBD2 matching over 12 bases. Germline CDR1 and CDR2: GTSNPN and SVGIG (reference sequence). This CDR3 spans 15 amino acids. With V trimmed by 3 bases and J by 7 bases, 7 bases remained unmatched. In DNA form, the CDR3 reads TGTGCCTGGAGACCCGGACTAGCGGGAATTAATGAGCAGTTCTTC. This sequence encodes CAWRPGLAGINEQFF.

The rearrangement joins TRBV27 to TRBJ2-3; the match to TRBD2 covers 9 bases. J lost 6 bases, V lost 5 bases, and 12 bases had no gene match. Germline V gene lookup returns CDR1 MNHEY and CDR2 SMNVEV (reference sequence). This CDR3 has 16 amino acids. The CDR3 is CASSPGGGRVKDTQYF. The CDR3 nucleotides read TGTGCCAGCAGTCCCGGGGGCGGGAGGGTTAAGGATACGCAGTATTTT.

The chain employs TRBV6-6 and TRBJ1-2; 11 nucleotides align to TRBD1. The V segment lost 4 bases and the J segment 4 bases; nucleotides outside the gene matches: 8. Germline values: CDR1 MNHNY, CDR2 SVGAGI (reference sequence). This CDR3 has 16 residues. The CDR3 DNA sequence: TGTGCCAGCAGTTCAACCGCCGGGACAGGGGGCTATGGCTACACCTTC. It translates to CASSSTAGTGGYGYTF.

The chain joins TRBV7-2 to TRBJ2-1; D is uncertain. CDR1 is SGHTA, CDR2 FQGNSA, per germline. The CDR3 loop spans 14 amino acids. The V end lost 2 bases, the J end lost 7 bases, and 12 bases lay between the germline ends. CDR3 amino acids: CASSLYRQVNEQFF. The CDR3 DNA reads as TGTGCCAGCAGCTTATATCGCCAGGTGAATGAGCAGTTCTTC.

The chain employs TRBV5-5 and TRBJ2-1; 8 positions agree with TRBD2. Germline values: CDR1 SGHKS, CDR2 YYEKEE (reference sequence). V trimming: 3 bases; J trimming: 2 bases; junction bases outside the gene matches: 13. The CDR3 has 18 amino acids. The CDR3 DNA is TGTGCCAGCAGCTCGAATCGGCGAGCGGGGGTCCCCTACAATGAGCAGTTCTTC. This codes for CASSSNRRAGVPYNEQFF.

In nucleotides, the CDR3 is TGTGCCAGCAATACCCAGTCGGGTGGCACTGAAGCTTTCTTT. Translated, it gives CASNTQSGGTEAFF. The chain uses TRBV6-5 and TRBJ1-1; D gene uncertain. CDR3 size: 14 residues. V was pared by 7 bases and J by 4 bases, with 16 bases between. The V gene's germline CDR1 is MNHEY and CDR2 SVGAGI.

The rearrangement joins TRBV7-2 to TRBJ1-4; the match to TRBD1 covers 8 bases. Per germline, CDR1 SGHTA and CDR2 FQGNSA. This CDR3 is 17 amino acids long. V lost 4 bases to trimming and J lost 0 bases; unmatched junction nucleotides: 7. In DNA form, the CDR3 reads TGTGCCAGCAGCTCGGACAGGGAAAGGGCAACTAATGAAAAACTGTTTTTT. Amino acids: CASSSDRERATNEKLFF.

The chain recombines TRBV23-1 with TRBJ2-7, with TRBD1 matching 10 bases. TRBV23-1 is noted as an ORF with a role that remains uncertain. The CDR3 extends over 14 amino acids. V lost 7 bases, J lost 5 bases, and 8 bases stayed unmatched. The CDR3 DNA follows: TGCGCCAGCATGGGTGGGGACAGGGGCAACGAGCAGTACTTC. Translation: CASMGGDRGNEQYF.

This clone has a single count. V and J are TRBV2 and TRBJ2-1; 8 bases map to TRBD2. Per germline, CDR1 SNHLY and CDR2 FYNNEI. CDR3 size: 13 residues. J gave up 4 bases and V 6 bases, and 2 bases lay outside the gene matches. CDR3 DNA sequence: TGTGCCAGCAGCCGCGGGGGGTACAATGAGCAGTTCTTC. Translated, it gives CASSRGGYNEQFF.

This sequence joins TRBV6-2 or TRBV6-3 and TRBJ2-5, with 10 bases that match TRBD2. This CDR3 spans 15 amino acids. The ends lost 4 bases at V and 2 bases at J; junction bases unmatched: 4. Germline V gene data show CDR1 as MNHEY and CDR2 as SVGEGT. The CDR3 here is CASSLSTSGQETQYF. DNA for the CDR3: TGTGCCAGCAGTTTGTCGACTAGCGGGCAAGAGACCCAGTACTTC.

This clone has more than one count but fewer than ten. The chain couples TRBV3-1 (or the pseudogene TRBV3-2) to TRBJ2-3, with TRBD2 matching 8 bases. This CDR3 comprises 17 residues. With 5 bases clipped from V and 0 bases from J, the junction kept 10 bases outside the gene matches. Germline values: CDR1 LGHDT, CDR2 YNNKEL (reference sequence). As DNA, the CDR3 is TGTGCCAGCAGCTATCGCGGGGGGTCCCTGAGCACAGATACGCAGTATTTT. It yields the protein CASSYRGGSLSTDTQYF.